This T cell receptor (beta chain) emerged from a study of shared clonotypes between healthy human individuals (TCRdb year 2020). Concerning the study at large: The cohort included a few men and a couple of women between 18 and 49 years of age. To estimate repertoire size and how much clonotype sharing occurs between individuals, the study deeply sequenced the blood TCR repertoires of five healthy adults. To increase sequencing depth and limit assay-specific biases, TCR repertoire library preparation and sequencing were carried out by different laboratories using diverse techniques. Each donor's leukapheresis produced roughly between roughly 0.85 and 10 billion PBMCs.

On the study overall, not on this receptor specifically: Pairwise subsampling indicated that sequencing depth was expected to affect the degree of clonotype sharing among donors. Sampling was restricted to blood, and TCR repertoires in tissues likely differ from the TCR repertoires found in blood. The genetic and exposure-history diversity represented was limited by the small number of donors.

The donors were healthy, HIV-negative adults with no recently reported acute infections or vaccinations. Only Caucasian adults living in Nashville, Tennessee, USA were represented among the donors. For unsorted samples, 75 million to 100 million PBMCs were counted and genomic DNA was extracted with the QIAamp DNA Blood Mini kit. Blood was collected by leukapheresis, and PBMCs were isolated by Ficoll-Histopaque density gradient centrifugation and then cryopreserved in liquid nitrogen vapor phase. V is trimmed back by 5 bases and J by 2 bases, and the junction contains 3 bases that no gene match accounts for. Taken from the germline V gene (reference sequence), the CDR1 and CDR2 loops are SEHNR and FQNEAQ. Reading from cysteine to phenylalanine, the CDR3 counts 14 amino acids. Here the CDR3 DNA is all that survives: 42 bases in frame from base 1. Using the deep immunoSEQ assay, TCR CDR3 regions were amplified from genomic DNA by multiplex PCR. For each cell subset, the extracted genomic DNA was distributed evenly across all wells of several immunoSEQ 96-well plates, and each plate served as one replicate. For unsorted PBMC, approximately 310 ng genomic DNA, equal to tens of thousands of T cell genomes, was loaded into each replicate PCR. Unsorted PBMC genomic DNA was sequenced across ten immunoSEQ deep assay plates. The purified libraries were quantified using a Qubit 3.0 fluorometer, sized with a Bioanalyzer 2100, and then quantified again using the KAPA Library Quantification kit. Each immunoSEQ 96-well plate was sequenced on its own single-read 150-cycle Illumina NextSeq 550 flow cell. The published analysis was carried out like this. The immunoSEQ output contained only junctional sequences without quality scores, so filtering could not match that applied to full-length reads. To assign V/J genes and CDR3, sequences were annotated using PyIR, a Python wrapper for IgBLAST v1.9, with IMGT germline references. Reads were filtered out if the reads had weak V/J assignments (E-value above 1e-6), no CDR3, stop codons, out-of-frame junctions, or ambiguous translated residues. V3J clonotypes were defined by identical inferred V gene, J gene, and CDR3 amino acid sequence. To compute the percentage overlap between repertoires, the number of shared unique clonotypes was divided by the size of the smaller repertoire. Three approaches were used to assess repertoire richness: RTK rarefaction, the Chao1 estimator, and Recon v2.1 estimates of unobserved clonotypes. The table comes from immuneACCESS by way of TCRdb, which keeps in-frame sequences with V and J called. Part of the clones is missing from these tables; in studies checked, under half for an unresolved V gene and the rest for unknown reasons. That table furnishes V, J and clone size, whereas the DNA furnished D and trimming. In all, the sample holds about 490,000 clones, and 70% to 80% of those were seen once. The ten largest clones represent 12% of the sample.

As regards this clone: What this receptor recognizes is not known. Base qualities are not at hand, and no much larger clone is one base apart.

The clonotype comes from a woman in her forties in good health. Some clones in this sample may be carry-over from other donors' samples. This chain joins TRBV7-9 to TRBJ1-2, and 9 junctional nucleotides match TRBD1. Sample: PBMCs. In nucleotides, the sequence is TGTGCCAGCAGCGTCGGGACAGGGAACTATGGCTACACCTTC. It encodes CASSVGTGNYGYTF. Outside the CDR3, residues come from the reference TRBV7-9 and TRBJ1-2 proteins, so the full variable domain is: DTGVSQNPRHKITKRGQNVTFRCDPISEHNRLYWYRQTLGQGPEFLTYFQNEAQLEKSRLLSDRFSAERPKGSFSTLEIQRTEQGDSAMYLCASSVGTGNYGYTFGSGTRLTVV.